The 23 T cell receptor beta chains given below trace back to one sample, sequenced in a study of CD8+ T cells in alopecia areata. Regarding treatment: oral pan-JAK inhibitor, 5-10 mg twice daily. Extracted RNA was reverse transcribed into cDNA, the sequencing template. The repertoire was sequenced with immunoSEQ multiplex PCR; TCRdb's copy has only in-frame clones and lacks some. The repertoire holds fewer than 100,000 clones, about two thirds seen once, with 15% to 20% in the top ten. Material: CD8+ T cells sorted from blood, obtained around week 44, from a patient treated with tofacitinib. Receptors originate from a human donor with alopecia areata.

The J gene is TRBJ1-1, the V gene TRBV30; D unresolved. V was trimmed by 3 bases and J by 0 bases, leaving 8 bases between them. Germline V gene data show CDR1 as GTSNPN and CDR2 as SVGIG (reference sequence). This CDR3 is 13 amino acids long. The CDR3, as DNA: TGTGCCTGGAGGGGAATGGTGAACACTGAAGCTTTCTTT. Its translation is CAWRGMVNTEAFF.

This chain joins TRBV7-8 and TRBJ2-5, with 9 bases matching TRBD2. J gave up 4 bases and V 2 bases, and 8 bases lay outside the gene matches. CDR3 length: 16 residues. CDR1 SGHVS and CDR2 FQNEAQ come from the germline V gene. CDR3 protein: CASSLNGGGALETQYF. In DNA, the CDR3 is TGTGCCAGCAGCTTAAACGGCGGGGGGGCCTTAGAGACCCAGTACTTC.

The gene calls are TRBV29-1 and TRBJ2-3, with 9 bases that match TRBD1. Germline V gene data show CDR1 as SQVTM and CDR2 as ANQGSEA. The CDR3 covers 15 residues. The ends lost 1 base at V and 0 bases at J; junction bases unmatched: 2. In DNA form, the CDR3 reads TGCAGCGTTGAAGGGGGACAGGGAAGCACAGATACGCAGTATTTT. Translated, it gives CSVEGGQGSTDTQYF.

V is TRBV4-3 and J is TRBJ1-6; D is undetermined. The V gene lost 0 bases and the J gene lost 6 bases, with 15 bases spanning the gap. Per germline, CDR1 LGHNA and CDR2 YSLEER. The CDR3 runs to 17 residues. In DNA form, the CDR3 reads TGCGCCAGCAGCCAAGAGGTTGAGGAAACCCTTAATTCACCCCTCCACTTT. Its translation: CASSQEVEETLNSPLHF.

The V call is TRBV27, the J call TRBJ1-1; D is undetermined. The CDR3 is made up of 13 amino acids. CDR1 is MNHEY and CDR2 is SMNVEV in the germline V gene (reference sequence). Trimming took off 6 bases at V and 0 bases at J, with 8 bases between the two ends. In DNA form, the CDR3 reads TGTGCCAGCAGCCCCACGATGAACACTGAAGCTTTCTTT. Translation gives CASSPTMNTEAFF.

The V gene is TRBV7-9, the J gene TRBJ2-3, with unresolved D. The CDR3 runs 15 residues. The V gene lost 1 base and the J gene lost 0 bases, with 8 bases spanning the gap. CDR1 and CDR2 (germline): SEHNR, FQNEAQ (reference sequence). This chain's CDR3 is CASSLGADSTDTQYF. The CDR3, as DNA: TGTGCCAGCAGCTTAGGGGCAGACAGCACAGATACGCAGTATTTT.

The chain has TRBV9 and TRBJ1-1; TRBD1 is a possible D gene (5 bases). V was cut by 0 bases and J by 7 bases, with 13 bases left in between. Germline V gene sequence: CDR1 SGDLS, CDR2 YYNGEE. This CDR3 region has 14 residues. CDR3 sequence reads: CASSVGAGLGEAFF. In nucleotides, the CDR3 is TGTGCCAGCAGCGTAGGGGCAGGGTTGGGTGAAGCTTTCTTT.

This clone appeared a single time. This sample also contains other DNA sequences that code for the same CDR3. V usage is TRBV9 and J usage is TRBJ2-7; 8 bases fit TRBD2. With 5 bases clipped from V and 0 bases from J, the junction kept 4 bases outside the gene matches. Germline CDR1 SGDLS, CDR2 YYNGEE. The CDR3 is made up of 14 amino acids. This CDR3 is CASSPGGDSYEQYF. In DNA form, the CDR3 reads TGTGCCAGCAGTCCCGGGGGGGACTCCTACGAGCAGTACTTC.

The V call is TRBV4-3, the J call TRBJ2-7, with D perhaps TRBD1 or TRBD2 (5 bases each). The germline gives CDR1 LGHNA, CDR2 YSLEER. The CDR3 extends over 15 amino acids. Trimming removed 1 base from V and 3 bases from J, with 13 bases in between. The CDR3 loop reads CASSQVWVGDYEQYF. The DNA for the CDR3 is TGCGCCAGCAGCCAAGTTTGGGTGGGGGACTACGAGCAGTACTTC.

V and J are TRBV2 and TRBJ2-7; 14 bases line up with TRBD2. The CDR3 is 17 amino acids. The J segment lost 0 bases and the V segment lost 5 bases, leaving 6 bases of the junction unmatched. In germline, CDR1 is SNHLY, CDR2 FYNNEI. The CDR3 nucleotides are TGTGCCAGCAGTCAGGGACTAGCGGGGGATAGCTCCTACGAGCAGTACTTC. Its translation is CASSQGLAGDSSYEQYF.

This clone showed up just a few times. The chain carries TRBV5-1 and TRBJ2-4; 7 nucleotides line up with TRBD2. The CDR3 length is 15 residues. Germline V gene data show CDR1 as SGHRS and CDR2 as YFSETQ. V shed 6 bases, J shed 4 bases, and the junction held 10 bases outside the gene matches. For the CDR3, the DNA is TGCGCCAGCAAAGTTACTGAGGGAGGGAAAAACATTCAGTACTTC. Amino acid sequence: CASKVTEGGKNIQYF.

This chain links TRBV7-2 with TRBJ2-1; perhaps TRBD1 as D (6 bases). Germline CDR1 SGHTA, CDR2 FQGNSA. CDR3 length equals 15 residues. V lost 3 bases and J 8 bases, leaving 17 bases between the germline ends. The CDR3 loop reads CASSLWGQQADEQFF. Written as DNA, the CDR3 is TGTGCCAGCAGCTTGTGGGGACAACAGGCCGATGAGCAGTTCTTC.

The chain employs TRBV23-1 and TRBJ2-7; D ambiguous. TRBV23-1 is labeled an ORF, and its function is uncertain. CDR3 length: 11 residues. V was trimmed by 6 bases and J by 4 bases, leaving 7 bases between them. CDR3: CASSRLYEQYF. CDR3 sequence (DNA): TGCGCCAGCAGCCGACTGTACGAGCAGTACTTC.

This clone showed up just a few times. The chain joins TRBV29-1 to TRBJ1-1, with D hard to call. Germline values: CDR1 SQVTM, CDR2 ANQGSEA. The CDR3 is 12 amino acids. Between the trimmed V and J ends, which lost 7 bases and 1 base, there was a span of 10 bases. The CDR3 is CSGTKTNTEAFF. For the CDR3, the DNA is TGCAGCGGTACCAAGACGAACACTGAAGCTTTCTTT.

This clone was counted a single time. The genes are TRBV13 and TRBJ2-3; the D gene is possibly TRBD2 (6 bases). From germline, CDR1 is PRHDT and CDR2 FYEKMQ (reference sequence). The CDR3 has 15 amino acids. The V end lost 5 bases, the J end lost 2 bases, and 14 bases lay between the germline ends. The chain's CDR3 is CASSEAGGLTDTQYF. Written as DNA, the CDR3 is TGTGCCAGCAGCGAAGCCGGGGGACTCACAGATACGCAGTATTTT.

The rearrangement links TRBV7-8 to TRBJ1-1; tentative D call: TRBD1 (6 bases). Germline V gives CDR1 SGHVS, CDR2 FQNEAQ. CDR3 length: 14 residues. Trimming pared 1 base from V and 4 bases from J, leaving 10 bases between. CDR3 in amino acids: CASSLVSGVTEAFF. DNA of the CDR3: TGTGCCAGCAGCTTAGTATCAGGGGTCACTGAAGCTTTCTTT.

The V call is TRBV14, the J call TRBJ2-7; possibly TRBD1 for D (6 bases). The CDR3 totals 14 residues. V was shortened by 0 bases and J by 3 bases, with 9 bases between the two germline ends. The germline V gene encodes CDR1 SGHDN and CDR2 FVKESK. The CDR3 protein is CASSQETGYYEQYF. The CDR3 DNA follows: TGTGCCAGCAGCCAAGAGACAGGATACTACGAGCAGTACTTC.

The rearrangement joins TRBV10-2 to TRBJ1-5, with D tentatively TRBD1 (5 bases). This CDR3 is built from 15 residues. Per germline, CDR1 WSHSY and CDR2 SAAADI. Trimming pared 6 bases from V and 0 bases from J, leaving 12 bases between. CDR3 residues: CASSQGDYSNQPQHF. CDR3 bases: TGCGCCAGCAGCCAGGGCGACTATAGCAATCAGCCCCAGCATTTT.

In the case of this clone: The junction differs from germline at one of its ends, possibly a read error. The rearrangement links TRBV5-5 to TRBJ2-3; D is perhaps TRBD1 or TRBD2 (6 bases each). Germline V gene lookup returns CDR1 SGHKS and CDR2 YYEKEE (reference sequence). CDR3 size: 14 residues. CDR3 in amino acids: CASSLLGGTDTQYF. CDR3 coding DNA: TGTGCCAGCAGCCTATTGGGGGGCACGGATACGCAGTATTTT.

This chain uses TRBV6-5 with TRBJ1-1, with TRBD1 as a possible D gene (5 bases). V lost 2 bases, J lost 4 bases, and 11 bases lay in between. Germline lookup yields CDR1 MNHEY and CDR2 SVGAGI. There are 14 residues in the CDR3. The CDR3 protein is CASSYVSDTTEAFF. CDR3 bases: TGTGCCAGCAGTTACGTATCGGACACCACTGAAGCTTTCTTT.

A few counts support this clone. The V call is TRBV5-6, the J call TRBJ1-1; D gene uncertain. Germline CDR1 reads SGHDT; CDR2 reads YYEEEE. The length of the CDR3 is 12 residues. V gave up 4 bases and J gave up 5 bases, with 9 bases separating them. This CDR3 reads CASSPLGTEAFF. CDR3 sequence (DNA): TGTGCCAGCAGCCCTTTGGGGACTGAAGCTTTCTTT.

The rearrangement joins TRBV7-9 to TRBJ1-1; D not certain. The germline V gene encodes CDR1 SEHNR and CDR2 FQNEAQ (reference sequence). The CDR3 has 15 amino acids. Trimming took off 1 base at V and 2 bases at J, with 11 bases between the two ends. The DNA for the CDR3 is TGTGCCAGCAGCTTAGAGGAGGGTTCCAACACTGAAGCTTTCTTT. As protein: CASSLEEGSNTEAFF.

This clone turned up a few times. This chain uses TRBV9 with TRBJ1-5; D unresolved. Germline CDR1 is SGDLS and CDR2 is YYNGEE. The CDR3 covers 13 residues. The ends were cut back, 7 bases at V and 0 bases at J, with 8 bases in the middle. Written as DNA, the CDR3 is TGTGCCAGCGGCACAGATAGCAATCAGCCCCAGCATTTT. It codes for CASGTDSNQPQHF.